The 23 T cell receptor beta chains presented below share a single source sample, sequenced in a study of T cells in Graves' hyperthyroidism and ophthalmopathy. Amplification targeted TCR beta CDR3 regions from RNA transcripts. The HTBI set primed first-round TCR CDR3 RT-PCR. TCRdb independently ran MiXCR on the multiplex PCR reads; one entry per CDR3 protein. The sample has tens of thousands of distinct CDR3 sequences, approximately 50% seen once. The sample consisted of peripheral blood or thyroid tissue (not recorded which). All receptors derive from a man aged 18 to 35 with Graves' hyperthyroidism.

For the CDR3, the DNA is TGTGCCAGCAAGACCGGGACAGTTAGCGAGACCCAGTACTTC. Translation: CASKTGTVSETQYF. The chain recombines TRBV2 with TRBJ2-5, with 7 positions matching TRBD1. The CDR3 totals 14 residues. V dropped 7 bases and J dropped 5; count of bases not matched to a gene: 10. Germline values: CDR1 SNHLY, CDR2 FYNNEI.

This clonotype was recorded many times. V and J are TRBV24-1 and TRBJ1-6, with D tentatively TRBD1 (5 bases). CDR1 is KGHDR, CDR2 SFDVKD, per germline. Trimming left V 2 bases short and J 8 bases short, with 12 bases between. The length of the CDR3 is 15 residues. CDR3 amino acids: CATSDWIGADSPLHF. Written as DNA, the CDR3 is TGTGCCACCAGTGATTGGATAGGGGCAGATTCACCCCTCCACTTT.

CDR3 nucleotides: TGTGCCATCAGTGAGTCTGAGTCTAACTATGGCTACACCTTC. Translation: CAISESESNYGYTF. V usage is TRBV10-3 and J usage is TRBJ1-2; D not resolved. This CDR3 spans 14 amino acids. The germline gives CDR1 ENHRY, CDR2 SYGVKD. V was pared by 0 bases and J by 0 bases, with 5 bases between.

Details on this clonotype: This clone may be a read error of a much larger clone one base away. The chain links TRBV28 to TRBJ1-1, with D uncertain. The ends were cut back, 2 bases at V and 10 bases at J, with 8 bases in the middle. CDR3 size: 11 residues. Germline CDR1 reads MDHEN; CDR2 reads SYDVKM. CDR3 nucleotides: TGTGCCAGCAGTTTAGAGAGAGGAGCTTTCTTT. It is translated as CASSLERGAFF.

Worth noting for this clonotype: One base away lies a much larger clone, so this may be a sequencing read error. The chain is built from TRBV5-5 and TRBJ2-7; D might be TRBD2 (6 bases). The CDR3 is 16 amino acids. Germline-derived CDR1 and CDR2 are SGHKS and YYEKEE (reference sequence). The CDR3 is CASSLGIGGPTYKQYF. CDR3 nucleotide sequence: TGTGCCAGCAGCTTGGGGATCGGGGGACCGACCTACAAGCAGTACTTC.

The chain carries TRBV5-1 and TRBJ1-5; 9 positions match TRBD1. The V gene's germline CDR1 is SGHRS and CDR2 YFSETQ. The CDR3 runs to 14 residues. The junction had 8 bases not matched to a gene; V was cut back by 6 bases and J by 7 bases. CDR3 sequence: CASKYGTGNQPQHF. CDR3 in DNA: TGCGCCAGCAAGTACGGGACAGGGAACCAGCCCCAGCATTTT.

The chain recombines TRBV7-2 with TRBJ2-5, with TRBD2 matching over 12 bases. The CDR3 has 15 amino acids. Germline V gene sequence: CDR1 SGHTA, CDR2 FQGNSA. V was pared by 3 bases and J by 5 bases, with 4 bases of the junction left unmatched. The CDR3 here is CASSLPTSGSETQYF. CDR3 DNA: TGTGCCAGCAGCTTGCCGACTAGCGGGAGTGAGACCCAGTACTTC.

This clonotype has a count of ten or more. The chain links TRBV6-5 to TRBJ2-7, with D hard to call. Trimming pared 0 bases from V and 5 bases from J, leaving 17 bases between. The CDR3 is 16 residues long. Per the germline V gene, CDR1 is MNHEY and CDR2 is SVGAGI. This CDR3 reads CASSYSKQLSRDEQYF. CDR3 coding DNA: TGTGCCAGCAGTTACTCGAAACAACTAAGCCGCGACGAGCAGTACTTC.

As regards this clonotype: Sequence at one end of the junction differs from germline and may be a read error. The genes are TRBV12-3 or TRBV12-4 and TRBJ1-5; possibly TRBD1 for D (5 bases). The CDR3 is 15 residues long. The CDR3 is CASSLTQGGNQPQHF. As DNA, the CDR3 is TGTGCAAGCAGTCTCACTCAGGGCGGCAATCAGCCCCAGCATTTT.

Concerning this clonotype itself: At one end the junction does not follow the germline gene, possibly because of a read error. The chain joins TRBV7-9 to TRBJ1-1; D is undetermined. Germline values: CDR1 SEHNR, CDR2 FQNEAQ (reference sequence). CDR3 length equals 13 residues. The CDR3 nucleotides are TGTGCCAGCAGTTTAGGGCTTCACACTGAAGCTTTCTTT. This sequence encodes CASSLGLHTEAFF.

The chain joins TRBV14 to TRBJ1-2; no firm D call. Trimming pared 0 bases from V and 5 bases from J, leaving 7 bases between. Per germline, CDR1 SGHDN and CDR2 FVKESK. There are 13 residues in the CDR3. The CDR3 DNA reads TGTGCCAGCAGCCAAGATTTCCAGTATGGCTACACCTTC. The encoded protein is CASSQDFQYGYTF.

This clonotype was observed at least ten times. The chain employs TRBV27 and TRBJ1-1; no firm D call. Germline loops: CDR1 MNHEY, CDR2 SMNVEV (reference sequence). V gave up 1 base and J gave up 3 bases, with 6 bases separating them. The CDR3 runs to 13 residues. CDR3 region: CASSLLGDTEAFF. CDR3 DNA: TGTGCCAGCAGTTTATTGGGTGACACTGAAGCTTTCTTT.

On this clonotype itself: A read error may explain this, as a much larger clone is one base away. This rearrangement joins TRBV6-6 to TRBJ2-3, with D possibly being TRBD1 (6 bases). From germline, CDR1 is MNHNY and CDR2 SVGAGI (reference sequence). There are 15 residues in the CDR3. CDR3 sequence (DNA): TGTGCCAGCTGGGGTACAAAGACAGGCACAGATGCGCAGTATTTT. Protein product: CASWGTKTGTDAQYF.

V usage is TRBV24-1 and J usage is TRBJ1-2; D remains ambiguous. The CDR3 runs to 14 residues. Germline lookup yields CDR1 KGHDR and CDR2 SFDVKD. Trimming removed 2 bases at V and 4 bases at J, with 10 bases between. The CDR3 region has the DNA TGTGCCACCAGTGATTCCGGCGGGATCTATGGCTACACCTTC. Its protein is CATSDSGGIYGYTF.

The CDR3, as DNA: TGTGCCACCAGTGATAACCGGGACAGCTATGGCTACACCTTC. Translating it yields CATSDNRDSYGYTF. The chain couples TRBV24-1 to TRBJ1-2; 7 bases match TRBD1. Trimming at V came to 3 bases and at J to 4 bases, leaving 4 bases not matched to a gene. The CDR3 length is 14 residues. Germline V lookup: CDR1 KGHDR, CDR2 SFDVKD.

This clonotype was observed a handful of times. The chain recombines TRBV29-1 with TRBJ2-7; a weak D match, TRBD1 (6 bases). The ends were cut back, 5 bases at V and 1 base at J, with 9 bases in the middle. The CDR3 runs to 12 residues. The V gene's germline CDR1 is SQVTM and CDR2 ANQGSEA. The CDR3 DNA reads TGCAGCGTTCGGACAGCATCCTACGAGCAGTACTTC. It is translated as CSVRTASYEQYF.

This clonotype was detected only a few times. The V call is TRBV20-1, the J call TRBJ2-5; 9 bases are shared with TRBD1. Germline V gene lookup returns CDR1 DFQATT and CDR2 SNEGSKA (reference sequence). Germline trimming cut 1 base from V and 5 bases from J; bases unmatched to any gene: 8. CDR3 length: 15 amino acids. The CDR3, as DNA: TGCAGTGCTAGAGTATGGTACAGGGGGCGGGAGACCCAGTACTTC. This encodes CSARVWYRGRETQYF.

This clonotype has a handful of counts. J is TRBJ1-4 and V is TRBV15; TRBD1 matches 8 bases. There are 13 residues in the CDR3. Trimming at V came to 5 bases and at J to 7 bases, leaving 3 bases not matched to a gene. CDR1 is LNHNV, CDR2 YYDKDF, per germline (reference sequence). The CDR3 reads CATSQGAAEKLFF. CDR3 coding DNA: TGTGCCACCAGCCAGGGGGCGGCTGAAAAACTGTTTTTT.

This rearrangement joins TRBV7-3 to TRBJ1-1; D ambiguous. The germline V gene encodes CDR1 SGHTA and CDR2 FQGTGA. The CDR3 is 16 amino acids. Trimming stripped 2 bases from V and 0 bases from J, with 13 bases between. The CDR3, as DNA: TGTGCCAGCAGCTTAGGGTGGGCAGGTTTGAACACTGAAGCTTTCTTT. Its protein is CASSLGWAGLNTEAFF.

The table lists this clonotype with many counts. The chain joins TRBV28 to TRBJ2-7; 7 bases line up with TRBD1. CDR1 is MDHEN and CDR2 is SYDVKM in the germline V gene. The CDR3 is 15 residues long. V trimming: 3 bases; J trimming: 1 base; junction bases outside the gene matches: 6. The DNA of the CDR3 is TGTGCCAGCAGTTTTTCCGGACAGGTTTCCTACGAGCAGTACTTC. This encodes CASSFSGQVSYEQYF.

The V gene is TRBV10-3, the J gene TRBJ1-4; D not certain. The CDR3 sequence is 15 residues long. Germline V gives CDR1 ENHRY, CDR2 SYGVKD. Trimming left V 0 bases short and J 3 bases short, with 8 bases between. Here the CDR3 reads CAISESTGANEKLFF. CDR3 bases: TGTGCCATCAGTGAGTCGACCGGAGCTAATGAAAAACTGTTTTTT.

This clonotype appeared a few times. The rearrangement links TRBV10-3 to TRBJ2-5, with 9 bases that match TRBD2. The V gene end was trimmed by 0 bases and the J gene end by 4 bases; junction bases not matched to a gene: 9. CDR3 length equals 17 residues. Germline CDR1 and CDR2: ENHRY and SYGVKD. The chain's CDR3 is CAISESTIAGVVETQYF. DNA for the CDR3: TGTGCCATCAGTGAGTCGACAATAGCGGGAGTGGTAGAGACCCAGTACTTC.

This clonotype was seen many times. The V and J genes are TRBV7-9 and TRBJ2-7; D gene uncertain. Looked up from germline, CDR1 is SEHNR and CDR2 is FQNEAQ (reference sequence). This CDR3 comprises 15 residues. CDR3 sequence reads: CATQSGQPFPYEQYF. In DNA form, the CDR3 reads TGTGCTACCCAGAGTGGTCAGCCTTTTCCCTACGAGCAGTACTTC.